This is a list of T cell receptor beta chains from one sample in a study of human T cells and chemical hapten exposure. TCRdb ran MiXCR on the RACE reads and lists one entry per CDR3 protein. The sample has 110,000 to 150,000 distinct CDR3 sequences, approximately 10% seen once; the top ten hold under 1.5%. Source: whole blood, taken in connection with sensitization to the hapten diphenylcyclopropenone (DPC). Every receptor here comes from a woman aged 50 to 60 with alopecia areata. Some clones in this sample may be carry-over from other donors' samples. Both conserved end residues are part of each CDR3. A D gene is named only where the DNA matches it firmly. For some rows the clone size is stated as once, few or many, or as a class when expanded; others skip it.

j_call,d_call,v_call,clone_size,cdr3_aa
TRBJ1-2,TRBD1,TRBV27,few,CASSLLYRGRDGYTF
TRBJ2-1,TRBD2,TRBV7-2,many,CASSPPGLVNEQFF
TRBJ1-3,TRBD1,TRBV9,few,CASSAGQGPGAGNTIYF
TRBJ2-2,TRBD1,TRBV7-3,many,CASSSSRTGDSLNSGTGELFF
TRBJ2-1,TRBD2,TRBV5-8,few,CASSSGPHSRGLASNEQFF
TRBJ1-5,TRBD1,TRBV19,few,CASSPWTGRPNQPQHF
TRBJ2-3,-,TRBV29-1,-,CSVDFSTDTQYF
TRBJ1-6,-,TRBV27,many,CASSHPGTSSYNSPLHF
TRBJ2-5,TRBD2,TRBV7-6,many,CASSPYNSGKETQYF
TRBJ1-3,-,TRBV28,many,CASSSRQVRSGNTIYF
TRBJ1-6,TRBD1,TRBV7-3,few,CASSLLAKGQGGSPLHF
TRBJ1-5,-,TRBV19,few,CASCKKGNQPQHF
TRBJ2-1,-,TRBV7-9,-,CASSSDRDPSSYNEQFF
TRBJ2-1,-,TRBV12-3/TRBV12-4,few,CASSFIAALQFF
TRBJ1-1,-,TRBV5-1,many,CASSFRWGTEAFF
TRBJ1-1,-,TRBV29-1,many,CSPRQPEGTEAFF
TRBJ2-1,TRBD2,TRBV7-3,few,CASSSPGLAGGEKFF
TRBJ2-3,TRBD1,TRBV6-1,-,CASSKTGESTDTQYF
TRBJ2-3,TRBD2,TRBV7-3,-,CASSLTATSGTDTQYF
TRBJ1-5,-,TRBV6-6,-,CASGDQPQHF
TRBJ1-2,-,TRBV3-1,-,CASRGSHPNYGYTF
TRBJ2-1,-,TRBV4-2,few,CASSLQAADSYNEQFF
TRBJ2-6,TRBD1,TRBV7-2,-,CASSFGQGRGANVLTF
TRBJ2-3,-,TRBV28,many,CASSWGSTDTQYF
TRBJ2-4,TRBD1,TRBV28,-,CASSSPTGGGNIQYF
TRBJ2-5,-,TRBV6-2/TRBV6-3,few,CASSRARLVTRETQYF
TRBJ2-3,-,TRBV5-8,-,CASSSRGLTDTQYF
TRBJ2-7,-,TRBV27,few,CASSLGDKRRQYF
TRBJ1-5,-,TRBV19,-,CASNEGDSNQPQHF
TRBJ2-1,TRBD2,TRBV20-1,-,CSARHWGSGGGEQFF
TRBJ2-7,-,TRBV7-8,many,CASSLGRFSYEQYF
TRBJ2-7,-,TRBV7-2,few,CASSLGSGGGYEQYF
TRBJ2-1,TRBD2,TRBV7-3,-,CASSPYRTSGEQFF
TRBJ2-3,TRBD2,TRBV10-1,-,CASGPGLATAQYF
TRBJ1-1,-,TRBV7-8,few,CASSLRGTEAFF
TRBJ2-1,-,TRBV14,few,CASSQDILSAPYNEQFF
TRBJ2-7,-,TRBV2,few,CASSVIGDNDEQYF
TRBJ2-1,-,TRBV12-5,few,CASGPESRQFF
TRBJ2-5,TRBD2,TRBV11-2,many,CASSMTSGSETQYF
TRBJ1-5,-,TRBV30,few,CAWSVQGQPQHF
TRBJ2-1,TRBD2,TRBV2,few,CASRQLAGGPGEQFF
TRBJ2-1,-,TRBV20-1,few,CSARVTSTRRLRSSYNEQFF
TRBJ2-1,TRBD2,TRBV20-1,-,CSAKGGSPQFF
TRBJ2-3,TRBD2,TRBV6-5,few,CASSSRGTRSTDTQYF
TRBJ1-2,-,TRBV29-1,-,CSVEVGADYGYTF